The 26 T cell receptor beta chains below were found in one sample sequenced in a study of read filtering for tumor transcriptome and immune sequencing (dated by TCRdb to 2018 to 2020). Sequenced on an Illumina HiSeq 4000. TCR libraries were constructed from roughly 400 ng RNA using the Immunoverse kit, and molecular barcoded adaptors covering alpha/delta and beta/gamma chains were employed. Clones were called with MiXCR by TCRdb after fastp trimmed the public reads at Q25, and only in-frame beta chains were retained. Identical CDR3 proteins give one entry, which carries the most common genes and DNA. The table for this sample lists around 38,000 distinct CDR3 sequences; about 13% of them were counted only once. The ten largest clones take up 25% to 30% of the sample. The sample comprised a population of CD138-negative cells sorted from bone marrow. The cell subset or site label, as the study defines it: bone marrow mononuclear cells depleted of CD138+ plasma/myeloma cells by negative magnetic selection. The receptor source for this set is a donor aged 40 or over with multiple myeloma.

Turning to this clonotype: It may be a read error: a sequence one base away is much more abundant. The gene calls are TRBV6-2 or TRBV6-3 and TRBJ2-5, with 15 bases lining up with TRBD2. V trimming: 5 bases; J trimming: 1 base; junction bases outside the gene matches: 5. Germline lookup yields CDR1 MNHEY and CDR2 SVGEGT. The CDR3 is 17 residues long. CDR3 nucleotides: TGTGCCAGCAGTGGACTAGCGGGAGGGCCGAGCCAAGAGACCCAGTACTTC. Amino acid sequence: CASSGLAGGPSQETQYF.

There are a few counts of this clonotype. The junction differs from germline at one of its ends, possibly a read error. The V call is TRBV7-9, the J call TRBJ2-1, with D hard to call. The V gene's germline CDR1 is SEHNR and CDR2 FQNEAQ (reference sequence). The CDR3 contains 16 residues. CDR3 amino acids: CASSLDRFPSYNGQFF. For the CDR3, the DNA is TGTGCCAGCAGCTTGGATCGGTTTCCCTCCTACAATGGGCAGTTCTTT.

As concerns this clonotype: It is likely a read error, because the conserved phenylalanine at the end of the CDR3 is missing. The limits of the CDR3 on the DNA are not certain, so only TCRdb's listed CDR3 is given. V usage is TRBV20-1 and J usage is TRBJ2-1; no DNA check was done on the table's D call, TRBD1. From germline, CDR1 is DFQATT and CDR2 SNEGSKA (reference sequence). A total of 12 residues make up the CDR3, ends included. The CDR3 is CSASRTGNEQLS.

This clonotype has just a few counts. The chain uses TRBV20-1 and TRBJ2-1, with TRBD2 matching 7 bases. The CDR3 covers 16 residues. Trimming cost V 2 bases and J 2 bases; bases outside gene matches: 9. Germline loops: CDR1 DFQATT, CDR2 SNEGSKA (reference sequence). Here the CDR3 reads CSARSPMAGAYNEQFF. In DNA, the CDR3 is TGCAGTGCTAGATCGCCTATGGCGGGGGCCTACAATGAGCAGTTCTTC.

The sample holds many counts of this clonotype. The V call is TRBV19, the J call TRBJ2-2; D call uncertain. CDR1 is LNHDA and CDR2 is SQIVND in the germline V gene (reference sequence). The V end was cut by 2 bases, the J end by 1 base, with 11 bases between. The CDR3 has 16 amino acids. The CDR3 DNA reads as TGTGCCAGTAGTATACGGTCAGCTGGGAACACCGGGGAGCTGTTTTTT. This gives the protein CASSIRSAGNTGELFF.

The gene calls are TRBV20-1 and TRBJ1-1; unclear D gene. Deletions cut 0 bases from V and 0 bases from J, with 11 bases between. Germline-derived CDR1 and CDR2 are DFQATT and SNEGSKA (reference sequence). The CDR3 totals 15 residues. As DNA, the CDR3 is TGCAGTGCTAGAGATCCGTGGCACCTGAACACTGAAGCTTTCTTT. This codes for CSARDPWHLNTEAFF.

This chain uses TRBV18 with TRBJ2-3; tentative D call: TRBD1 (6 bases). Deletions cut 6 bases from V and 2 bases from J, with 15 bases between. The germline CDR1 and CDR2 sequences are KGHSH and LQKENI. CDR3 length equals 15 residues. CDR3 sequence reads: CASSAFGQNTDTQYF. CDR3 in DNA: TGTGCCAGCTCGGCATTCGGACAGAACACAGATACGCAGTATTTT.

This clonotype has at least ten counts. The J gene is TRBJ2-2, the V gene TRBV7-2; TRBD2 matches 16 bases. Trimming cost V 5 bases and J 6 bases; bases outside gene matches: 15. The CDR3 extends over 20 amino acids. Germline CDR1 SGHTA, CDR2 FQGNSA. The CDR3 coding sequence is TGTGCCAGCAGCAAAGGGGGGACTAGCGGGAGGGCCGGACTGGCCGGGGAGCTGTTTTTT. Its protein product is CASSKGGTSGRAGLAGELFF.

The sample holds many counts of this clonotype. This sequence joins TRBV6-6 and TRBJ2-5; TRBD2 agrees at 8 bases. This CDR3 comprises 15 residues. CDR1 and CDR2 from the germline V gene are MNHNY and SVGAGI (reference sequence). Trimming removed 7 bases from V and 8 bases from J; junction bases left unmatched: 15. CDR3 region: CASIKSSGTRGTQYF. CDR3 nucleotides: TGTGCCAGCATAAAATCCTCCGGGACTAGGGGTACCCAGTACTTC.

This clonotype was recorded at least ten times. The CDR3 nucleotides read TGCGCCAGCAGCAGGGACACACCGAACACCGGGGAGCTGTTTTTT. Its protein product is CASSRDTPNTGELFF. This chain connects TRBV5-1 to TRBJ2-2; D perhaps matches TRBD1 (6 bases). CDR1 SGHRS and CDR2 YFSETQ come from the germline V gene. The V and J ends lost 4 bases and 0 bases respectively, with 10 bases between them. CDR3 length: 15 amino acids.

This clonotype occurred a few times. This may arise from a read error, as a much more abundant clone is one base away. The chain carries TRBV6-4 and TRBJ2-6, with D possibly being TRBD1 (5 bases). The CDR3 totals 15 residues. Germline assignment: CDR1 MRHNA and CDR2 SNTAGT. In DNA form, the CDR3 reads TGTGCCAGCAGTGACTCGGCGGCTGGGGCCGACGTCCTGACTTTC. This sequence encodes CASSDSAAGADVLTF.

This clonotype was observed many times. The chain uses TRBV7-9 and TRBJ2-1; 8 positions match TRBD1. V gave up 3 bases and J gave up 4 bases; unmatched junction bases: 5. CDR3 length equals 15 residues. Germline V gives CDR1 SEHNR, CDR2 FQNEAQ (reference sequence). CDR3 protein: CASSFGQGSYNEQFF. CDR3 bases: TGTGCCAGCAGCTTCGGACAGGGATCTTACAATGAGCAGTTCTTC.

This clonotype appeared many times. This sequence joins TRBV12-3 or TRBV12-4 and TRBJ2-7; TRBD2 matches at 8 bases. V shed 2 bases and J 11 bases; nucleotides not matched to a gene: 5. This CDR3 is built from 12 residues. In nucleotides, the CDR3 is TGTGCCAGCAGTTTATTCCCGGGGGGGAAGTACTTC. It yields the protein CASSLFPGGKYF.

This clonotype was counted many times. The chain combines TRBV28 with TRBJ1-1, with D possibly matching TRBD1 (6 bases). Trimming pared 2 bases from V and 10 bases from J, leaving 11 bases between. CDR1 MDHEN and CDR2 SYDVKM come from the germline V gene. The CDR3 loop spans 12 amino acids. The CDR3, as DNA: TGTGCCAGCAGTTTAGCGGGGGCTGGAGCTTTCTTT. Its translation: CASSLAGAGAFF.

In this sample, this clonotype turned up many times. The V and J genes are TRBV29-1 and TRBJ2-1; the D is unclear. CDR1 and CDR2 from the germline V gene are SQVTM and ANQGSEA. This CDR3 contains 12 residues. Trimming cost V 7 bases and J 6 bases, with 13 bases left between them. The CDR3 DNA reads TGCAGCGCCCTTGGCCAGGTCAATGAGCAGTTCTTC. This translates into CSALGQVNEQFF.

This clonotype was picked up many times. This rearrangement joins TRBV5-1 to TRBJ2-7; no clear D gene. CDR3 length: 13 residues. Deletions cut 4 bases from V and 2 bases from J, with 10 bases between. Germline values: CDR1 SGHRS, CDR2 YFSETQ. The CDR3: CASSPRLTYEQYF. CDR3 bases: TGCGCCAGCAGCCCCAGACTGACCTACGAGCAGTACTTC.

V is TRBV2 and J is TRBJ2-1; 9 bases match TRBD2. V lost 4 bases, J lost 7 bases, and 11 bases stayed unmatched. The CDR3 has 16 amino acids. CDR1 and CDR2 (germline): SNHLY, FYNNEI. CDR3 protein: CASSGRVAGVANEQFF. DNA for the CDR3: TGTGCCAGCAGTGGAAGAGTAGCGGGAGTAGCGAATGAGCAGTTCTTC.

The V call is TRBV7-9, the J call TRBJ2-3; 15 bases align to TRBD2. Unmatched junction bases numbered 3, after V lost 5 bases and J lost 3 bases. Per the germline V gene, CDR1 is SEHNR and CDR2 is FQNEAQ (reference sequence). The CDR3 totals 16 residues. The DNA for the CDR3 is TGTGCCAGCAGCCCCGGGACTAGCGGGAGGACAGATACGCAGTATTTT. It codes for CASSPGTSGRTDTQYF.

Of note for this clonotype: A read error is the likely source, as a far larger clone sits one nucleotide away. The chain couples TRBV7-9 to TRBJ2-6, with 7 bases lining up with TRBD2. This CDR3 has 15 residues. Germline CDR1 and CDR2: SEHNR and FQNEAQ (reference sequence). CDR3 coding DNA: TGTGCCAGCAGCTTGGGGGGGACTGGGACCAACGTCCTGACTTTC. It encodes CASSLGGTGTNVLTF. Drawing the rest from reference TRBV7-9 and TRBJ2-6, the complete variable domain is DTGVSQNPRHKITKRGQNVTFRCDPISEHNRLYWYRQTLGQGPEFLTYFQNEAQLEKSRLLSDRFSAERPKGSFSTLEIQRTEQGDSAMYLCASSLGGTGTNVLTFGAGSRLTVL.

This clonotype was observed many times. This rearrangement joins TRBV7-3 to TRBJ2-3; D is possibly TRBD2 (7 bases). Looked up from germline, CDR1 is SGHTA and CDR2 is FQGTGA. CDR3 length: 15 residues. V lost 5 bases to trimming and J lost 5 bases, with 17 bases between them. The CDR3 DNA reads as TGTGCCAGCAGCCCGACGGGCGGGGGCCAAGATACGCAGTATTTT. Its translation: CASSPTGGGQDTQYF.

This clonotype was detected ten times or more. The chain employs TRBV7-9 and TRBJ2-2, with 10 bases that match TRBD2. The J segment lost 3 bases and the V segment lost 5 bases, leaving 3 bases of the junction unmatched. The germline V gene encodes CDR1 SEHNR and CDR2 FQNEAQ (reference sequence). There are 15 residues in the CDR3. CDR3 residues: CASSLLAGYTGELFF. The CDR3 nucleotides are TGTGCCAGCAGCCTACTAGCGGGGTACACCGGGGAGCTGTTTTTT. Full variable domain (outside the CDR3, taken from reference TRBV7-9 and TRBJ2-2): DTGVSQNPRHKITKRGQNVTFRCDPISEHNRLYWYRQTLGQGPEFLTYFQNEAQLEKSRLLSDRFSAERPKGSFSTLEIQRTEQGDSAMYLCASSLLAGYTGELFFGEGSRLTVL.

This chain joins TRBV19 and TRBJ2-7; 7 nucleotides align to TRBD2. There are 17 residues in the CDR3. Trimming removed 6 bases from V and 6 bases from J; junction bases left unmatched: 20. The V gene's germline CDR1 is LNHDA and CDR2 SQIVND (reference sequence). This chain's CDR3 is CASRSGPGFRDYSEQYF. The CDR3 DNA sequence: TGTGCCAGTAGATCGGGCCCCGGGTTCAGGGACTACTCCGAGCAGTACTTC. The variable domain in full, with the rest retrieved from reference TRBV19 and TRBJ2-7, is DGGITQSPKYLFRKEGQNVTLSCEQNLNHDAMYWYRQDPGQGLRLIYYSQIVNDFQKGDIAEGYSVSREKKESFPLTVTSAQKNPTAFYLCASRSGPGFRDYSEQYFGPGTRLTVT.

This clonotype was seen ten or more times. This chain links TRBV12-3 or TRBV12-4 with TRBJ2-5; tentatively, D is TRBD1 (6 bases). V was cut by 3 bases and J by 1 base, with 15 bases left in between. The CDR3 is 16 residues long. The CDR3 sequence is CASSFRGSGGQETQYF. The CDR3 nucleotides read TGTGCCAGCAGTTTCAGGGGCAGCGGTGGCCAAGAGACCCAGTACTTC.

This clonotype counts as medium-sized. This chain connects TRBV12-3 or TRBV12-4 to TRBJ2-1, with a possible D match to TRBD2 (7 bases). V lost 5 bases, J lost 9 bases, and 14 bases lay in between. The CDR3 runs to 13 residues. CDR3 in amino acids: CASSANRGGEQFF. The CDR3 DNA follows: TGTGCCAGCAGTGCCAATAGGGGGGGTGAGCAGTTCTTC.

This clonotype has at least ten counts. The chain is built from TRBV12-3 or TRBV12-4 and TRBJ1-5; the D gene is possibly TRBD1 (6 bases). The CDR3 contains 17 residues. Trimming removed 6 bases at V and 5 bases at J, with 23 bases between. The CDR3 region is CASRPVHRERMDQPQHF. The CDR3 coding sequence is TGTGCCAGCAGGCCGGTCCACAGGGAGAGGATGGATCAGCCCCAGCATTTT.

About this clonotype itself: At one end the junction does not follow the germline gene, possibly because of a read error. The rearrangement uses TRBV27 and TRBJ2-1; no firm D call. The CDR3 length is 15 residues. The V gene's germline CDR1 is MNHEY and CDR2 SMNVEV (reference sequence). The CDR3 region has the DNA TGTGCCAGCAGTTACCTCCCCGCTTCCTACAAGGAGCAGTTCTTC. Translating it yields CASSYLPASYKEQFF.